The present entry profiles one TCR beta chain with its context. This sample is drawn from a study of siplizumab effects on memory and regulatory T cells. Assay used: immunoSEQ multiplex PCR; TCRdb lists only in-frame clones, some missing. The sample yields roughly 100,000 clones, 80% to 95% seen once. The CDR3 covers 15 residues. The V end lost 0 bases, the J end lost 1 base, and 7 bases lay between the germline ends. Per the germline V gene, CDR1 is LGHNA and CDR2 is YNFKEQ. The chain joins TRBV4-2 to TRBJ1-5; no clear D. Specimen: non-Treg CD4+ T cells sorted from blood. The receptor comes from a human donor in good health. In DNA form, the CDR3 reads TGTGCCAGCAGCCAAGACAGGAGAAGCAATCAGCCCCAGCATTTT. Translation: CASSQDRRSNQPQHF.